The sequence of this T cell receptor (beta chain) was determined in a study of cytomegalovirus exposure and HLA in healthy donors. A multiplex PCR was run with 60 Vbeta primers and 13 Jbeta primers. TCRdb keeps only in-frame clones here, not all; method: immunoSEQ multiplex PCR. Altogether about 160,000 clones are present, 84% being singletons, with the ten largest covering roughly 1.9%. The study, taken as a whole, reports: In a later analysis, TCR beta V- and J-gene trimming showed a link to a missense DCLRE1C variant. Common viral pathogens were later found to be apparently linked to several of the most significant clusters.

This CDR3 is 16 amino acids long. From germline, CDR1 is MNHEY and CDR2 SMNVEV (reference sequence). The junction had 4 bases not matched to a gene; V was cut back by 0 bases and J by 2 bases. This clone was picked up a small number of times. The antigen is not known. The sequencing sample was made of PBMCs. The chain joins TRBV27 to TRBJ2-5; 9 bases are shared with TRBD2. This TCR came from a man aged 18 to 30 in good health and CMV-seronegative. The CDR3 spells CASSLSPTSGQETQYF. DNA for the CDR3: TGTGCCAGCAGTTTATCGCCTACTAGCGGGCAAGAGACCCAGTACTTC.